A single sample is the source of the 30 T cell receptor beta chains below, sequenced in a study of T cell clonotyping in hematopoietic cell transplantation. Assay used: immunoSEQ multiplex PCR; TCRdb lists only in-frame clones, some missing. The sample carries some 14,000 clones, approximately 93% recorded once. The sample consisted of PBMCs, taken 30 days after allogeneic stem cell transplant. These TCRs come from a male patient between 60 and 69 years old who had an allogeneic stem cell transplant from an unrelated donor, so the T cells may come from the graft donor. Some clones in this sample may be carry-over from other donors' samples.

This chain connects TRBV25-1 to TRBJ2-2; unclear D gene. Germline lookup yields CDR1 MGHDK and CDR2 SYGVNS. This CDR3 has 15 amino acids. V was trimmed by 3 bases and J by 8 bases, leaving 16 bases between them. The CDR3 coding sequence is TGTGCCAGCAGTGAGGATGCCGGTTCATGGGGGGAGCTGTTTTTT. Amino acid sequence: CASSEDAGSWGELFF.

The chain has TRBV7-2 and TRBJ2-3; 8 bases fit TRBD1. Per germline, CDR1 SGHTA and CDR2 FQGNSA. The CDR3 consists of 13 residues. V lost 3 bases and J lost 12; bases outside the gene matches: 8. The CDR3 sequence is CASSFTGGITQYF. As DNA, the CDR3 is TGTGCCAGCAGCTTCACAGGGGGGATTACCCAGTATTTT.

This chain links TRBV2 with TRBJ2-1, with a weak D call TRBD2 (7 bases). The germline V and J ends were trimmed by 4 bases and 3 bases, with 13 bases remaining between them. This CDR3 is built from 15 residues. Germline V lookup: CDR1 SNHLY, CDR2 FYNNEI. CDR3 DNA sequence: TGTGCCAGCAGTGCGAGGGGGGGCTTCTACAATGAGCAGTTCTTC. Translating it yields CASSARGGFYNEQFF.

In its sample, this clone was seen a few times. The CDR3 DNA reads TGTGCCAGTAGTAGGGTGGAGTCGTCTGGCTACACCTTC. Translated: CASSRVESSGYTF. V usage is TRBV19 and J usage is TRBJ1-2, with D unresolved. V gave up 4 bases and J gave up 7 bases, with 13 bases separating them. The CDR3 has 13 residues. Germline CDR1 reads LNHDA; CDR2 reads SQIVND (reference sequence).

The chain is built from TRBV6-5 and TRBJ1-5; D is possibly TRBD1 (5 bases). The CDR3 is 10 residues long. The germline gives CDR1 MNHEY, CDR2 SVGAGI. In DNA form, the CDR3 reads TGTGAGAACGGGGGTCAGCCCCAGCATTTT. Its translation: CENGGQPQHF.

The J gene is TRBJ2-3, the V gene TRBV7-2; perhaps D is TRBD1 or TRBD2 (5 bases each). The CDR3 sequence is 15 residues long. V lost 3 bases and J lost 2, with 12 bases in between. Germline V gives CDR1 SGHTA, CDR2 FQGNSA. The CDR3 loop is CASSFLGETTDTQYF. The DNA of the CDR3 is TGTGCCAGCAGCTTTTTGGGGGAGACCACAGATACGCAGTATTTT.

The rearrangement uses TRBV7-6 and TRBJ1-6; D is unclear. Germline-derived CDR1 and CDR2 are SGHVS and FNYEAQ. V lost 5 bases and J lost 7, with 6 bases in between. This CDR3 spans 12 amino acids. DNA of the CDR3: TGTGCCAGCAGCACCAGGAATTCACCCCTCCACTTT. Protein product: CASSTRNSPLHF.

This clone was recorded only once. The genes are TRBV6-1 and TRBJ2-7; unclear D gene. The CDR3 has 14 residues. CDR1 and CDR2 from the germline V gene are MNHNS and SASEGT. The germline V and J ends were trimmed by 6 bases and 4 bases, with 16 bases remaining between them. CDR3 sequence: CASRLGESRYEQYF. The CDR3 DNA reads as TGTGCCAGCAGACTTGGCGAGAGTCGGTACGAGCAGTACTTC.

The chain has TRBV7-2 and TRBJ1-1; no clear D gene. V was shortened by 5 bases and J by 5 bases, with 9 bases between the two germline ends. Germline CDR1 and CDR2: SGHTA and FQGNSA. The CDR3 covers 12 residues. For the CDR3, the DNA is TGTGCCAGCAGCCCGCGGATGACTGAAGCTTTCTTT. Protein product: CASSPRMTEAFF.

This chain joins TRBV6-5 and TRBJ2-2; 8 positions match TRBD1. CDR3 length: 15 residues. Germline trimming cut 6 bases from V and 4 bases from J; bases unmatched to any gene: 7. CDR1 is MNHEY, CDR2 SVGAGI, per germline. In DNA, the CDR3 is TGTGCCAGCAGGAGTTCCGGGACAGGCACCGGGGAGCTGTTTTTT. Translating gives CASRSSGTGTGELFF.

The V call is TRBV7-9, the J call TRBJ1-1, with D hard to call. Trimming removed 5 bases from V and 6 bases from J, with 10 bases in between. This CDR3 contains 12 residues. CDR1 and CDR2 from the germline V gene are SEHNR and FQNEAQ (reference sequence). This CDR3 is CASSPRWSEAFF. CDR3 coding DNA: TGTGCCAGCAGCCCAAGGTGGTCTGAAGCTTTCTTT.

This chain links TRBV2 with TRBJ2-7; D call uncertain. Germline V gene lookup returns CDR1 SNHLY and CDR2 FYNNEI. Trimming removed 8 bases at V and 3 bases at J, with 17 bases between. CDR3 size: 14 residues. The CDR3 loop is CASRQAGSGYEQYF. CDR3 DNA sequence: TGTGCCAGCCGCCAGGCAGGTTCGGGCTACGAGCAGTACTTC.

The chain has TRBV19 and TRBJ1-5; D not resolved. V lost 0 bases to trimming and J lost 10 bases, with 10 bases between them. Germline V gene sequence: CDR1 LNHDA, CDR2 SQIVND (reference sequence). The CDR3 has 13 amino acids. The CDR3 region has the DNA TGTGCCAGTAGTATAGAGGGTCGGAGTCCCCAGCATTTT. Amino acid sequence: CASSIEGRSPQHF.

The chain combines TRBV27 with TRBJ2-3; no clear D. The CDR3 totals 12 residues. With 5 bases removed from V and 2 bases from J, the gap between germline ends came to 5 bases. CDR1 and CDR2 (germline): MNHEY, SMNVEV (reference sequence). Here the CDR3 reads CASSIPTDTQYF. CDR3 nucleotide sequence: TGTGCCAGCAGTATCCCCACAGATACGCAGTATTTT.

The chain couples TRBV5-1 to TRBJ2-2; 7 bases line up with TRBD1. CDR3 size: 15 residues. V gave up 3 bases and J gave up 4 bases; unmatched junction bases: 6. CDR1 and CDR2 from the germline V gene are SGHRS and YFSETQ. The CDR3 reads CASSSRQGVTGELFF. Here the CDR3 DNA reads TGCGCCAGCAGCTCAAGGCAGGGGGTCACCGGGGAGCTGTTTTTT.

The chain uses TRBV4-3 and TRBJ1-2; 10 nucleotides line up with TRBD1. The ends lost 2 bases at V and 5 bases at J; junction bases unmatched: 2. The CDR3 is 14 residues long. Looked up from germline, CDR1 is LGHNA and CDR2 is YSLEER. CDR3 in DNA: TGCGCCAGCAGCCAACCGGGACAGGGGTATGGCTACACCTTC. Encoded protein: CASSQPGQGYGYTF.

The chain couples TRBV9 to TRBJ2-5; 7 nucleotides line up with TRBD1. The germline V gene encodes CDR1 SGDLS and CDR2 YYNGEE. This CDR3 spans 13 amino acids. The J segment lost 5 bases and the V segment lost 2 bases, leaving 3 bases of the junction unmatched. The CDR3 DNA follows: TGTGCCAGCAGCGTTGGGACAGTTGAGACCCAGTACTTC. Translation gives CASSVGTVETQYF.

The chain employs TRBV5-4 and TRBJ1-1; TRBD1 is a possible D gene (5 bases). Germline assignment: CDR1 SGHNT and CDR2 YYREEE (reference sequence). The CDR3 contains 14 residues. Trimming cost V 0 bases and J 1 base, with 7 bases left between them. The CDR3, as DNA: TGTGCCAGCAGCTTGGAGCAGGGGAACACTGAAGCTTTCTTT. Protein product: CASSLEQGNTEAFF. Drawing the rest from reference TRBV5-4 and TRBJ1-1, the complete variable domain is ETGVTQSPTHLIKTRGQQVTLRCSSQSGHNTVSWYQQALGQGPQFIFQYYREEENGRGNFPPRFSGLQFPNYSSELNVNALELDDSALYLCASSLEQGNTEAFFGQGTRLTVV.

This chain joins TRBV30 and TRBJ1-2; perhaps TRBD1 as D (6 bases). Germline V gene sequence: CDR1 GTSNPN, CDR2 SVGIG (reference sequence). With 1 base removed from V and 2 bases from J, the gap between germline ends came to 17 bases. The CDR3 runs to 16 residues. Here the CDR3 reads CAWSALGGRRNYGYTF. The DNA of the CDR3 is TGTGCCTGGAGTGCGTTAGGGGGGAGGCGGAACTATGGCTACACCTTC.

The rearrangement joins TRBV2 to TRBJ2-6, with D tentatively TRBD1 (5 bases). Trimming removed 4 bases at V and 2 bases at J, with 9 bases between. CDR3 length: 15 amino acids. Germline-derived CDR1 and CDR2 are SNHLY and FYNNEI. CDR3 nucleotide sequence: TGTGCCAGCAGTGCCTCCAGGGCTGGGGCCAACGTCCTGACTTTC. Translation: CASSASRAGANVLTF.

V usage is TRBV29-1 and J usage is TRBJ2-7; D is unresolved. V was clipped by 5 bases and J by 6 bases, with 17 bases between them. CDR3 length: 13 residues. The germline V gene encodes CDR1 SQVTM and CDR2 ANQGSEA. The chain's CDR3 is CSVFGSPGIEQYF. CDR3 sequence (DNA): TGCAGCGTTTTCGGCAGCCCCGGAATCGAGCAGTACTTC.

This chain links TRBV7-9 with TRBJ2-5, with D uncertain. Trimming removed 4 bases at V and 4 bases at J, with 4 bases between. Germline V gene sequence: CDR1 SEHNR, CDR2 FQNEAQ (reference sequence). This CDR3 is built from 11 residues. The CDR3 region has the DNA TGTGCCAGCAGCTCCCGAGAGACCCAGTACTTC. It encodes CASSSRETQYF.

The genes are TRBV21-1 and TRBJ1-1. TRBV21-1 represents a pseudogene. The CDR3 contains 18 residues. CDR3 in DNA: TGTGCCAGCAAGTTAATCGCCGTCCCCGGGGGCAGGAACACTGAAGCTTTCTTT. Protein sequence: CASKLIAVPGGRNTEAFF.

This clone was observed once. This chain uses TRBV2 with TRBJ1-1, with D perhaps matching TRBD1 (5 bases). Per germline, CDR1 SNHLY and CDR2 FYNNEI. V was shortened by 8 bases and J by 2 bases, with 15 bases between the two germline ends. This CDR3 spans 14 amino acids. CDR3 nucleotide sequence: TGTGCCAGCGGTCCGGGAGGGGCTAACACTGAAGCTTTCTTT. Protein sequence: CASGPGGANTEAFF.

This chain links TRBV5-1 with TRBJ2-1, with unresolved D. The CDR3 is 15 residues long. Trimming took off 4 bases at V and 6 bases at J, with 17 bases between the two ends. Looked up from germline, CDR1 is SGHRS and CDR2 is YFSETQ. The chain's CDR3 is CASSPDPFTRNEQFF. The CDR3 region has the DNA TGCGCCAGCAGCCCTGACCCCTTTACTCGCAATGAGCAGTTCTTC.

This CDR3 reads CASSLEGQGRSGELFF. In DNA, the CDR3 is TGTGCCAGCAGCCTAGAGGGACAGGGGAGATCCGGGGAGCTGTTTTTT. The chain couples TRBV7-2 to TRBJ2-2; 10 bases fit TRBD1. The V segment lost 5 bases and the J segment 6 bases; nucleotides outside the gene matches: 9. Germline CDR1 and CDR2: SGHTA and FQGNSA. The CDR3 sequence is 16 residues long.

By share of the sample, this clone is medium-sized. The CDR3 sequence: CAISEGDGNQPQHF. The CDR3 DNA follows: TGTGCCATCAGTGAAGGGGACGGCAATCAGCCCCAGCATTTT. The chain is built from TRBV10-3 and TRBJ1-5; D might be TRBD1 (5 bases). The CDR3 loop spans 14 amino acids. Trimming shortened V by 3 bases and J by 2 bases, and 8 bases separated the two germline ends. Looked up from germline, CDR1 is ENHRY and CDR2 is SYGVKD.

This chain joins TRBV7-2 and TRBJ1-6; D gene unclear. CDR1 SGHTA and CDR2 FQGNSA come from the germline V gene. There are 13 residues in the CDR3. V lost 1 base, J lost 10 bases, and 8 bases lay in between. CDR3 residues: CASSLERKSPLHF. The CDR3 bases are TGTGCCAGCAGCTTAGAACGAAAATCACCCCTCCACTTT.

This clone showed up just a few times. The rearrangement links TRBV10-3 to TRBJ1-2; D might be TRBD1 (5 bases). Trimming removed 6 bases from V and 4 bases from J, with 12 bases in between. The CDR3 loop spans 13 amino acids. CDR1 is ENHRY and CDR2 is SYGVKD in the germline V gene. The CDR3: CAISVDRSYGYTF. The CDR3 DNA is TGTGCCATCAGCGTCGACAGAAGCTATGGCTACACCTTC.

This chain connects TRBV2 to TRBJ1-2; 9 bases are a match to TRBD1. CDR1 is SNHLY and CDR2 is FYNNEI in the germline V gene. The CDR3 consists of 16 residues. The V gene end was trimmed by 7 bases and the J gene end by 8 bases; junction bases not matched to a gene: 17. CDR3 sequence (DNA): TGTGCCAGCACCAGCCAACGGGACAGGGTTACGGGGGGCTACACCTTC. Translated: CASTSQRDRVTGGYTF.